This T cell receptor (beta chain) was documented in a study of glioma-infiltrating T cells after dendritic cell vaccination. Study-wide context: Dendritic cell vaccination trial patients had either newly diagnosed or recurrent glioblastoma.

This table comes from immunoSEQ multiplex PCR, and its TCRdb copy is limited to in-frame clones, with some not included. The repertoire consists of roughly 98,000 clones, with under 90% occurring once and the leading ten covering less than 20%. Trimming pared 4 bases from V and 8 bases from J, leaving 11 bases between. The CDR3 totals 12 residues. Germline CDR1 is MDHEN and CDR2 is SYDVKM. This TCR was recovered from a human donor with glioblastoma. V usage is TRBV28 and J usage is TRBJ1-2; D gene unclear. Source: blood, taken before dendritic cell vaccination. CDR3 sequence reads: CASSYEDRGYTF. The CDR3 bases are TGTGCCAGCAGTTACGAGGATCGAGGCTACACCTTC.